Presented here are 29 T cell receptor beta chains from one specimen sequenced in a study of blood T cell repertoires in COVID-19. This table comes from immunoSEQ multiplex PCR, and its TCRdb copy is limited to in-frame clones, with some not included. Found here are about 400,000 clones, approximately 86% of them singletons; the top ten hold more than 2%. Source material: PBMCs or T cells enriched from blood (not recorded which). The receptor set was obtained from a woman in her forties with acute COVID-19.

This clone is a singleton in its sample. The chain links TRBV19 to TRBJ2-2, with TRBD2 matching over 8 bases. Unmatched junction bases numbered 4, after V lost 3 bases and J lost 7 bases. The CDR3 covers 14 residues. CDR1 and CDR2 (germline): LNHDA, SQIVND (reference sequence). CDR3 protein: CASSIRGGGGELFF. The CDR3 bases are TGTGCCAGTAGTATCCGGGGGGGCGGCGGGGAGCTGTTTTTT.

CDR3 in amino acids: CASGYPSGGRSSYNEQFF. CDR3 nucleotide sequence: TGTGCTAGTGGTTATCCTAGCGGGGGGAGATCCTCCTACAATGAGCAGTTCTTC. The J gene is TRBJ2-1, the V gene TRBV12-5; 11 nucleotides agree with TRBD2. CDR1 and CDR2 from the germline V gene are LGHNT and FRNRAP. The CDR3 has 18 residues. V was clipped by 4 bases and J by 0 bases; unmatched bases: 8.

This chain joins TRBV15 and TRBJ2-3; 7 nucleotides agree with TRBD1. This CDR3 spans 15 amino acids. Germline-derived CDR1 and CDR2 are LNHNV and YYDKDF (reference sequence). V gave up 0 bases and J gave up 4 bases; unmatched junction bases: 4. CDR3 in amino acids: CATSRERQGSDTQYF. The CDR3 DNA reads TGTGCCACCAGCAGAGAAAGACAGGGATCAGATACGCAGTATTTT. The variable domain in full, completed from reference TRBV15 and TRBJ2-3, reads DAMVIQNPRYQVTQFGKPVTLSCSQTLNHNVMYWYQQKSSQAPKLLFHYYDKDFNNEADTPDNFQSRRPNTSFCFLDIRSPGLGDTAMYLCATSRERQGSDTQYFGPGTRLTVL.

The chain carries TRBV5-1 and TRBJ2-3; TRBD2 agrees at 12 bases. CDR3 length equals 15 residues. V shed 4 bases and J 5 bases; nucleotides not matched to a gene: 5. The germline CDR1 and CDR2 sequences are SGHRS and YFSETQ. Here the CDR3 reads CASSQLAGGIDTQYF. The CDR3 DNA reads as TGCGCCAGCAGCCAACTAGCGGGGGGTATAGATACGCAGTATTTT. The whole variable domain, filled in from reference TRBV5-1 and TRBJ2-3, reads KAGVTQTPRYLIKTRGQQVTLSCSPISGHRSVSWYQQTPGQGLQFLFEYFSETQRNKGNFPGRFSGRQFSNSRSEMNVSTLELGDSALYLCASSQLAGGIDTQYFGPGTRLTVL.

This clone has a single count. In nucleotides, the CDR3 is TGTGCCACCAGCCCCGGGGGAAGCGGACAAGAGACCCAGTACTTC. Translated: CATSPGGSGQETQYF. V gene TRBV15 combines with J gene TRBJ2-5, with D perhaps matching TRBD2 (6 bases). V was clipped by 5 bases and J by 2 bases, with 15 bases between them. Germline-derived CDR1 and CDR2 are LNHNV and YYDKDF (reference sequence). The CDR3 is 15 amino acids. Drawing the rest from reference TRBV15 and TRBJ2-5, the complete variable domain is DAMVIQNPRYQVTQFGKPVTLSCSQTLNHNVMYWYQQKSSQAPKLLFHYYDKDFNNEADTPDNFQSRRPNTSFCFLDIRSPGLGDTAMYLCATSPGGSGQETQYFGPGTRLLVL.

The V call is TRBV11-2, the J call TRBJ1-1; D call uncertain. Trimming pared 8 bases from V and 1 base from J, leaving 8 bases between. Germline V lookup: CDR1 SGHAT, CDR2 FQNNGV. The CDR3 runs 12 residues. The CDR3 loop reads CASRYGNTEAFF. The CDR3 DNA sequence: TGTGCCAGCCGGTACGGGAACACTGAAGCTTTCTTT.

The CDR3 DNA reads TGCAGCGGGGGAACAGGGGGCGGCTACACCTTC. It is translated as CSGGTGGGYTF. The chain couples TRBV29-1 to TRBJ1-2; TRBD1 matches 9 bases. Losses at the gene ends were 7 bases for V and 8 bases for J; bases not matched to a gene: 5. Germline loops: CDR1 SQVTM, CDR2 ANQGSEA. This CDR3 comprises 11 residues.

The chain couples TRBV2 to TRBJ1-5; 7 bases align to TRBD1. Trimming took 6 bases from V and 3 from J; bases not matched to a gene: 8. Germline V gene sequence: CDR1 SNHLY, CDR2 FYNNEI. The CDR3 covers 15 residues. CDR3 bases: TGTGCCAGCAGCCTACGGGGACAGCTCAATCAGCCCCAGCATTTT. Translated: CASSLRGQLNQPQHF.

This chain uses TRBV11-2 with TRBJ1-1, with 8 positions matching TRBD1. Germline loops: CDR1 SGHAT, CDR2 FQNNGV. The J segment lost 1 base and the V segment lost 4 bases, leaving 8 bases of the junction unmatched. The CDR3 runs to 16 residues. This CDR3 is CASSSAGGLGNTEAFF. CDR3 DNA sequence: TGTGCCAGCAGCTCCGCAGGGGGCCTCGGGAACACTGAAGCTTTCTTT.

The CDR3, as DNA: TGCGCCAGCAGTGAAGGCTCGTTTCCGTGGGACACGAACACTGAAGCTTTCTTT. This codes for CASSEGSFPWDTNTEAFF. The chain has TRBV10-1 and TRBJ1-1; D possibly corresponds to TRBD1 (6 bases). The CDR3 has 18 amino acids. Germline-derived CDR1 and CDR2 are WNHNN and SYGVQD (reference sequence). V lost 3 bases and J lost 1, with 21 bases in between.

The rearrangement links TRBV5-5 to TRBJ2-3; TRBD1 aligns across 8 bases. The CDR3 loop spans 14 amino acids. V lost 5 bases to trimming and J lost 6 bases; unmatched junction nucleotides: 8. The V gene's germline CDR1 is SGHKS and CDR2 YYEKEE (reference sequence). The DNA of the CDR3 is TGTGCCAGCAGTCGACAGGGGATTTGGGATACGCAGTATTTT. This codes for CASSRQGIWDTQYF.

This chain links TRBV19 with TRBJ1-5, with D unresolved. Deletions cut 5 bases from V and 9 bases from J, with 11 bases between. Germline CDR1 LNHDA, CDR2 SQIVND (reference sequence). The CDR3 extends over 12 amino acids. CDR3 residues: CASSGDRGPQHF. Here the CDR3 DNA reads TGTGCCAGTAGTGGAGACCGAGGGCCCCAGCATTTT.

The chain combines TRBV19 with TRBJ2-1; 7 positions match TRBD1. Germline trimming cut 7 bases from V and 7 bases from J; bases unmatched to any gene: 7. Germline V gene lookup returns CDR1 LNHDA and CDR2 SQIVND (reference sequence). The CDR3 contains 13 residues. The chain's CDR3 is CASNKGAGNEQFF. The CDR3 DNA follows: TGTGCCAGTAATAAGGGGGCCGGGAATGAGCAGTTCTTC.

Only one count was recorded for this clone. This rearrangement joins TRBV7-9 to TRBJ1-1, with D uncertain. CDR1 and CDR2 from the germline V gene are SEHNR and FQNEAQ (reference sequence). Trimming removed 5 bases from V and 4 bases from J, with 11 bases in between. This CDR3 is built from 13 residues. The CDR3 region is CASSPISGTEAFF. For the CDR3, the DNA is TGTGCCAGCAGCCCCATTAGTGGCACTGAAGCTTTCTTT.

This chain links TRBV9 with TRBJ2-1; TRBD1 matches at 7 bases. In germline, CDR1 is SGDLS, CDR2 YYNGEE. The CDR3 sequence is 14 residues long. The trim removed 1 base at V and 9 bases at J, leaving 7 bases unmatched. The CDR3 DNA reads TGTGCCAGCAGCGTACGACAGGGCGAGGGTGAGCAGTTCTTC. Amino acid sequence: CASSVRQGEGEQFF.

The gene calls are TRBV30 and TRBJ2-7, with D perhaps matching TRBD2 (6 bases). From germline, CDR1 is GTSNPN and CDR2 SVGIG (reference sequence). This CDR3 spans 15 amino acids. V lost 0 bases to trimming and J lost 4 bases, with 16 bases between them. The CDR3 loop reads CAWSVPYGGKYEQYF. CDR3 coding DNA: TGTGCCTGGAGTGTTCCGTATGGGGGGAAATACGAGCAGTACTTC.

J is TRBJ2-5 and V is TRBV6-5; 7 bases agree with TRBD1. J was trimmed by 1 base and V by 5 bases; bases with no gene match: 7. The CDR3 runs 15 residues. Germline V gene sequence: CDR1 MNHEY, CDR2 SVGAGI. The CDR3 nucleotides read TGTGCCAGCAGTCAACACAGGGGATTCCAAGAGACCCAGTACTTC. It translates to CASSQHRGFQETQYF.

The DNA for the CDR3 is TGTGCCAGCGCGCAGGGGAGTGCTTCACCCCTCCACTTT. Amino acid sequence: CASAQGSASPLHF. The V and J genes are TRBV6-6 and TRBJ1-6, with D possibly being TRBD1 (6 bases). In germline, CDR1 is MNHNY, CDR2 SVGAGI (reference sequence). V lost 8 bases, J lost 9 bases, and 14 bases lay in between. This CDR3 region has 13 residues.

This chain links TRBV21-1 with TRBJ2-4; the table calls TRBD2, which could not be checked here. TRBV21-1 is classified as a pseudogene. The CDR3 spans 19 residues. Written as DNA, the CDR3 is TGTGCCAGCAGCCTAAGACTAGCGGGGGGGACTGGGGCCAAAAACATTCAGTACTTC. Encoded protein: CASSLRLAGGTGAKNIQYF.

The V call is TRBV11-2, the J call TRBJ2-7, with a possible D match to TRBD1 (6 bases). Germline CDR1 SGHAT, CDR2 FQNNGV. The CDR3 loop spans 17 amino acids. V lost 3 bases to trimming and J lost 4 bases, with 22 bases between them. The CDR3 DNA reads TGTGCCAGCAGCTTCGCCCCGGCGTTGGGGGCGCAGTACGAGCAGTACTTC. It is translated as CASSFAPALGAQYEQYF.

V gene TRBV19 combines with J gene TRBJ2-2, with D hard to call. The CDR3 totals 14 residues. Germline V gene data show CDR1 as LNHDA and CDR2 as SQIVND (reference sequence). The germline V and J ends were trimmed by 0 bases and 6 bases, with 8 bases remaining between them. CDR3 amino acids: CASSIEVGAGELFF. The DNA for the CDR3 is TGTGCCAGTAGTATAGAGGTGGGCGCCGGGGAGCTGTTTTTT.

The chain employs TRBV19 and TRBJ2-1, with a weak D call TRBD2 (6 bases). CDR3 size: 15 residues. Trimming left V 8 bases short and J 0 bases short, with 14 bases between. CDR1 LNHDA and CDR2 SQIVND come from the germline V gene (reference sequence). The chain's CDR3 is CASAGRKSSYNEQFF. DNA for the CDR3: TGTGCCAGTGCGGGACGTAAGAGCTCCTACAATGAGCAGTTCTTC.

A single count supports this clone. The chain couples TRBV30 to TRBJ2-7, with unresolved D. V lost 1 base, J lost 4 bases, and 8 bases lay in between. This CDR3 comprises 12 residues. Germline V gene data show CDR1 as GTSNPN and CDR2 as SVGIG (reference sequence). CDR3 nucleotides: TGTGCCTGGAGTGCCACGGTATACGAGCAGTACTTC. Translating gives CAWSATVYEQYF. The full variable domain, with the rest looked up from reference TRBV30 and TRBJ2-7, is SQTIHQWPATLVQPVGSPLSLECTVEGTSNPNLYWYRQAAGRGLQLLFYSVGIGQISSEVPQNLSASRPQDRQFILSSKKLLLSDSGFYLCAWSATVYEQYFGPGTRLTVT.

The chain has TRBV10-1 and TRBJ2-2; unclear D gene. The ends were cut back, 4 bases at V and 0 bases at J, with 9 bases in the middle. The CDR3 runs to 15 residues. Germline-derived CDR1 and CDR2 are WNHNN and SYGVQD (reference sequence). CDR3: CASSASAANTGELFF. Here the CDR3 DNA reads TGCGCCAGCAGTGCCTCGGCGGCGAACACCGGGGAGCTGTTTTTT.

The chain employs TRBV19 and TRBJ1-2, with 8 positions matching TRBD1. Germline trimming cut 3 bases from V and 4 bases from J; bases unmatched to any gene: 1. The CDR3 loop spans 13 amino acids. CDR1 LNHDA and CDR2 SQIVND come from the germline V gene (reference sequence). CDR3 in amino acids: CASSITGGYGYTF. The CDR3 region has the DNA TGTGCCAGTAGTATCACAGGGGGCTATGGCTACACCTTC. Full variable domain (outside the CDR3, taken from reference TRBV19 and TRBJ1-2): DGGITQSPKYLFRKEGQNVTLSCEQNLNHDAMYWYRQDPGQGLRLIYYSQIVNDFQKGDIAEGYSVSREKKESFPLTVTSAQKNPTAFYLCASSITGGYGYTFGSGTRLTVV.

The CDR3 loop reads CASSKVGRGLDEQYF. The CDR3 DNA sequence: TGTGCCAGTAGTAAGGTCGGCAGGGGGCTTGACGAGCAGTACTTC. The chain uses TRBV19 and TRBJ2-7; TRBD1 matches at 8 bases. Germline CDR1 is LNHDA and CDR2 is SQIVND (reference sequence). The CDR3 runs 15 residues. V shed 4 bases, J shed 5 bases, and the junction held 10 bases outside the gene matches.

The rearrangement uses TRBV11-3 and TRBJ2-1, with 10 bases that match TRBD2. V dropped 6 bases and J dropped 7; count of bases not matched to a gene: 3. The CDR3 sequence is 13 residues long. Germline loops: CDR1 SGHNT, CDR2 YENEEA. This CDR3 reads CASSISGGNEQFF. The DNA of the CDR3 is TGTGCCAGCAGTATTAGCGGGGGGAATGAGCAGTTCTTC.

The rearrangement joins TRBV2 to TRBJ2-7; D is ambiguous. Trimming left V 5 bases short and J 3 bases short, with 8 bases between. CDR3 length: 12 residues. The germline CDR1 and CDR2 sequences are SNHLY and FYNNEI. The CDR3 nucleotides read TGTGCCAGCAGTCTAAACCACTACGAGCAGTACTTC. Residues: CASSLNHYEQYF.

This chain joins TRBV29-1 and TRBJ2-7; the match to TRBD1 covers 7 bases. The CDR3 spans 15 residues. Germline CDR1 is SQVTM and CDR2 is ANQGSEA. The junction had 10 bases not matched to a gene; V was cut back by 3 bases and J by 2 bases. CDR3 sequence (DNA): TGCAGCGTTGAGCTCCGACAGGGTACGGCCTACGAGCAGTACTTC. Translation: CSVELRQGTAYEQYF.